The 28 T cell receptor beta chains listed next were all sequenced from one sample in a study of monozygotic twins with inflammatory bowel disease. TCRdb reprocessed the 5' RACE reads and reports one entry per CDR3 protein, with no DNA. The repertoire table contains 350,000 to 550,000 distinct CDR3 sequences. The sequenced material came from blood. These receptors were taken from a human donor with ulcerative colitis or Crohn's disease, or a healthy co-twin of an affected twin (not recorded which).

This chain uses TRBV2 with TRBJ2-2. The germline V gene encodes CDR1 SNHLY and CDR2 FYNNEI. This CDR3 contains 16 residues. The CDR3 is CASSREGAVNTGELFF.

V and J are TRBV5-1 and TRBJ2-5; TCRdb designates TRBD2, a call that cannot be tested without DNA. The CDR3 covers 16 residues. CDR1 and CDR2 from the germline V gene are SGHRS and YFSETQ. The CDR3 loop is CASSLRTSGSMETQYF.

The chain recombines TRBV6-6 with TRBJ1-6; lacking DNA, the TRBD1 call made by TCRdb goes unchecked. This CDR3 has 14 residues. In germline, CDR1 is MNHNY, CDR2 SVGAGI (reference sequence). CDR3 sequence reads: CASSLQGENSPLHF.

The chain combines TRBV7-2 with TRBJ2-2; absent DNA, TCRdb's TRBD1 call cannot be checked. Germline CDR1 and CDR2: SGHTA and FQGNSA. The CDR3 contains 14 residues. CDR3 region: CASSLGGPGGELFF.

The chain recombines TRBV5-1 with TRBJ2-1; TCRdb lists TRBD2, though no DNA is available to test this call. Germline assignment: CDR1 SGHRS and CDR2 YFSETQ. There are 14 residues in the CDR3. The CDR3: CASSLGALASQQFF.

The CDR3 loop is CASNPGQGGTGELFF. V and J are TRBV12-3 or TRBV12-4 and TRBJ2-2; as DNA is missing, the TRBD1 call by TCRdb cannot be tested. CDR3 length: 15 residues.

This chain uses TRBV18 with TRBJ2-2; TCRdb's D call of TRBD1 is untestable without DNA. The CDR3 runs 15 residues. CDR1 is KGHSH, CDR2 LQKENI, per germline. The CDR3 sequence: CASSPSGQGTGELFF.

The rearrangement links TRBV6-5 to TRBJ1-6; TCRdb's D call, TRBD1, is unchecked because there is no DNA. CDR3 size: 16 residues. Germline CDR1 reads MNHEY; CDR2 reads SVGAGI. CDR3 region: CASSYSQTGTGSPLHF.

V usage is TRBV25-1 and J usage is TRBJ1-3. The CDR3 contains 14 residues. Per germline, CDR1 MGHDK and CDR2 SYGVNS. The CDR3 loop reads CASSESLSGNTIYF. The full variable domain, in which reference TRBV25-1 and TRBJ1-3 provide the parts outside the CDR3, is EADIYQTPRYLVIGTGKKITLECSQTMGHDKMYWYQQDPGMELHLIHYSYGVNSTEKGDLSSESTVSRIRTEHFPLTLESARPSHTSQYLCASSESLSGNTIYFGEGSWLTVV.

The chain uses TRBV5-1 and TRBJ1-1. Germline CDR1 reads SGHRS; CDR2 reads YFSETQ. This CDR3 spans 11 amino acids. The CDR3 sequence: CASRVGTEAFF.

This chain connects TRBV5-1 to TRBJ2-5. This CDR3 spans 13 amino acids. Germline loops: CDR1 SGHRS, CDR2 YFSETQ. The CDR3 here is CASSLGWSETQYF.

The CDR3: CASSPIAESSYEQYF. The chain combines TRBV18 with TRBJ2-7; TCRdb outputs TRBD2, but without DNA this stays unchecked. The CDR3 totals 15 residues. CDR1 KGHSH and CDR2 LQKENI come from the germline V gene.

The CDR3 loop is CASSGGQGHEKLFF. The chain has TRBV5-1 and TRBJ1-4; TCRdb designates TRBD1, a call that cannot be tested without DNA. Germline CDR1 and CDR2: SGHRS and YFSETQ. The CDR3 is 14 residues long.

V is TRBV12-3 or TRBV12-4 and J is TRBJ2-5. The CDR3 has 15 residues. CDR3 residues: CASSLVDTYQETQYF.

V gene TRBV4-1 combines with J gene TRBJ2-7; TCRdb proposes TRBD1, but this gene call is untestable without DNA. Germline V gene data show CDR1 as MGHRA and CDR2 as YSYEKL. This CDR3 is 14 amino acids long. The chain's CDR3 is CPSSSQDRGYEQYF.

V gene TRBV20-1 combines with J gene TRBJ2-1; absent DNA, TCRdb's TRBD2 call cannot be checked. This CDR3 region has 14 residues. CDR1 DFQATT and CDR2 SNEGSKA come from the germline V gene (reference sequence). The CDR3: CSAQRLAGVNEQFF.

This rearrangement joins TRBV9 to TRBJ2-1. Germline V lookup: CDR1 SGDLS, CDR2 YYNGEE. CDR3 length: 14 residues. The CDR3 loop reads CASSGEGSLGEQFF.

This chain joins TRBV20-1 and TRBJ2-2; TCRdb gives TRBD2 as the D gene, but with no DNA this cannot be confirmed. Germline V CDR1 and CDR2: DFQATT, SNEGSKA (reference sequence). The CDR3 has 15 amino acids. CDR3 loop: CSARPLAGRAGELFF.

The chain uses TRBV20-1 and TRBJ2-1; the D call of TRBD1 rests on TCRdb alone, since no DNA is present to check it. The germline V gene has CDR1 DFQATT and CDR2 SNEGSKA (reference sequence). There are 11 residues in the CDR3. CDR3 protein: CSAWGRNEQFF.

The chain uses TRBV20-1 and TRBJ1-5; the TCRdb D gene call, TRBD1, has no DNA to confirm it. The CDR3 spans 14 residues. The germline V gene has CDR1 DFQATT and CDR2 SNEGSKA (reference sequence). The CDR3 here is CSARTGNSNQPQHF.

The chain's CDR3 is CSAAQSAGNTIYF. The chain has TRBV20-1 and TRBJ1-3. Germline V gives CDR1 DFQATT, CDR2 SNEGSKA (reference sequence). This CDR3 region has 13 residues.

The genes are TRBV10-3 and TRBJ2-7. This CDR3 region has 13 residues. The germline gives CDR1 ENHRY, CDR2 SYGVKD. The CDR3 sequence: CAISESGVYEQYF.

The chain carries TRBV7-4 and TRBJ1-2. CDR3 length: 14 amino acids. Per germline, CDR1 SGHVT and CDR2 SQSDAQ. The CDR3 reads CASSLSTVLYGYTF.

CDR3 protein: CASSFVPGGFSGAFF. V and J are TRBV12-3 or TRBV12-4 and TRBJ1-1; TCRdb proposes TRBD1, but this gene call is untestable without DNA. The CDR3 spans 15 residues.

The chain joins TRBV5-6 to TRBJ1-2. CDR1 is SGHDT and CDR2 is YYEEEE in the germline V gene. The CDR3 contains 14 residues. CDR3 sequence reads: CASILRGDYYGYTF.

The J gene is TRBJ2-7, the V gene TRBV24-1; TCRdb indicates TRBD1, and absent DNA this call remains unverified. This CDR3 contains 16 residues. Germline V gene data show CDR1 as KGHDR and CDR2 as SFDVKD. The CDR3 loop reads CATSDALDRESCEQYF.

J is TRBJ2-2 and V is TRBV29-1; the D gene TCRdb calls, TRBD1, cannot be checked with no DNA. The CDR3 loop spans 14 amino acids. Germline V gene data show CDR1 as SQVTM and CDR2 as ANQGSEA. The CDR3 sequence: CSVHSGVNTGELFF.

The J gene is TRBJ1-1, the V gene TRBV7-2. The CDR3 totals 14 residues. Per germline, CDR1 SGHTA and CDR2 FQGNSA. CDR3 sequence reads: CASSLVSVMREAFF.